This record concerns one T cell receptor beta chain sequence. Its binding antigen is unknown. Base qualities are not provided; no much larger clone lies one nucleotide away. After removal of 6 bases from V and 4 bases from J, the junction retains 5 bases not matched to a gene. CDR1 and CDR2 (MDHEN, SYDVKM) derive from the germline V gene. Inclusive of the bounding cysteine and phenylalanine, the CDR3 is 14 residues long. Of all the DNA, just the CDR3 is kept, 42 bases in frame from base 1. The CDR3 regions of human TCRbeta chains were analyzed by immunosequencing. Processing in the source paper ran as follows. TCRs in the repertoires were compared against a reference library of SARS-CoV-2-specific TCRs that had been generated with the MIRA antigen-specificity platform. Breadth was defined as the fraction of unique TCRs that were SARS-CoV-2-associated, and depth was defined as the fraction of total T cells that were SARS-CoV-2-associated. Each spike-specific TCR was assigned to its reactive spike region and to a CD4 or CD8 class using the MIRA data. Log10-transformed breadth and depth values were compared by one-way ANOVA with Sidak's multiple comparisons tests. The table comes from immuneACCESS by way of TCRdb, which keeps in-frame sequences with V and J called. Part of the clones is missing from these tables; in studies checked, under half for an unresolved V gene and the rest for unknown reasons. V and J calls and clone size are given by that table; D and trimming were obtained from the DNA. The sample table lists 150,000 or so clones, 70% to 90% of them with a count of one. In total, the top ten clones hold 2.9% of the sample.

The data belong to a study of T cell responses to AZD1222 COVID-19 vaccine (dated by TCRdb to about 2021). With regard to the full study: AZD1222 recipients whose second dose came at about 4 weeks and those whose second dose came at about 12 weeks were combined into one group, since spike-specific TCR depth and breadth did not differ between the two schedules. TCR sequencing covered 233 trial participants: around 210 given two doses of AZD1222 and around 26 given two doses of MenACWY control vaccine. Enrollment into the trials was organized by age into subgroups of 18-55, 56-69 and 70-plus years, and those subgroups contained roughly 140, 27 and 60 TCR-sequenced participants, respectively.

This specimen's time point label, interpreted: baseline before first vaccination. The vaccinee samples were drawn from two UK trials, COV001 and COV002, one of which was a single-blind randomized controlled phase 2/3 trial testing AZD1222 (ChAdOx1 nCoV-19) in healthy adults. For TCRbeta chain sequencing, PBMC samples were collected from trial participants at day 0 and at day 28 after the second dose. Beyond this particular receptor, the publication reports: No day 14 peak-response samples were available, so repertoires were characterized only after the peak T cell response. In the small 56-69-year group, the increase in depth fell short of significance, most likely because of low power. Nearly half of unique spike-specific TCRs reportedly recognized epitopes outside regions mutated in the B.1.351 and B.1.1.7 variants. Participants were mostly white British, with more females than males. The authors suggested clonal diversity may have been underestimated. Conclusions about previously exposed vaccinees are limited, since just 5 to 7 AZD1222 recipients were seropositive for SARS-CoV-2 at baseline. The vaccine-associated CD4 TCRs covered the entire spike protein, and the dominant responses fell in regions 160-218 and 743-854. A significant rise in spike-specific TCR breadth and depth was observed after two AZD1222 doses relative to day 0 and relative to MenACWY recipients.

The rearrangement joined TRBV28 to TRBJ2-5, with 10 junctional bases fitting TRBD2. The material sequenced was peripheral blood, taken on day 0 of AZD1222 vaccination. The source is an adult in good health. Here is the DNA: TGTGCCAGCAGGCTAGCGGGAGAGTCAGAGACCCAGTACTTC. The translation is CASRLAGESETQYF.